The 21 T cell receptor beta chains presented below share a single source sample, sequenced in a study of cytomegalovirus exposure and HLA in healthy donors. 60 Vbeta and 13 Jbeta primers were used in PCR. The table came from immunoSEQ multiplex PCR; TCRdb's copy has only in-frame clones and leaves some out. The sample includes 140,000 to 150,000 clones, about 81% of them seen just once. The sequencing sample was made of PBMCs. All receptors derive from a man younger than 40 in good health and CMV-seronegative.

This clone was picked up a small number of times. The rearrangement joins TRBV6-6 to TRBJ2-1; TRBD2 matches 12 bases. V lost 4 bases and J lost 8; bases outside the gene matches: 6. This CDR3 contains 15 residues. Germline V gene sequence: CDR1 MNHNY, CDR2 SVGAGI (reference sequence). The CDR3 sequence is CASSSTSGGIYEQFF. The CDR3 DNA is TGTGCCAGCAGTTCGACTAGCGGGGGTATATATGAGCAGTTCTTC.

This clone has more than one count but fewer than ten. The chain is built from TRBV6-6 and TRBJ2-5; tentatively, D is TRBD2 (6 bases). Germline CDR1 reads MNHNY; CDR2 reads SVGAGI (reference sequence). Trimming removed 8 bases at V and 0 bases at J, with 10 bases between. The CDR3 spans 13 residues. The DNA of the CDR3 is TGTGCCAGCGGACGGGAGAACCAAGAGACCCAGTACTTC. It yields the protein CASGRENQETQYF.

This chain links TRBV6-6 with TRBJ1-1, with D perhaps matching TRBD1 (6 bases). Per germline, CDR1 MNHNY and CDR2 SVGAGI (reference sequence). V was cut by 2 bases and J by 3 bases, with 13 bases left in between. CDR3 length equals 15 residues. The CDR3 loop reads CASSYPVGGDTEAFF. As DNA, the CDR3 is TGTGCCAGCAGTTACCCGGTAGGGGGAGACACTGAAGCTTTCTTT.

In regard to this clone: An end of the junction differs from the germline gene, which may be a read error. J is TRBJ2-3 and V is TRBV5-1; D remains ambiguous. The CDR3 contains 13 residues. Germline assignment: CDR1 SGHRS and CDR2 YFSETQ. Here the CDR3 DNA reads TGCGCCAGCAGCTTGGCAGGCACAAATACGCAGTATTTT. Residues: CASSLAGTNTQYF.

The chain carries TRBV15 and TRBJ1-1; D perhaps matches TRBD1 (5 bases). Germline loops: CDR1 LNHNV, CDR2 YYDKDF (reference sequence). The CDR3 extends over 17 amino acids. Trimming removed 1 base at V and 2 bases at J, with 17 bases between. The CDR3 protein is CATSRGRGRNLNTEAFF. The CDR3, as DNA: TGTGCCACCAGCAGAGGGCGGGGACGTAATCTTAACACTGAAGCTTTCTTT.

A note on this clone: This sample also contains other DNA sequences that code for the same CDR3. The V gene is TRBV27, the J gene TRBJ2-1, with 14 bases that match TRBD2. The CDR3 runs to 13 residues. V shed 3 bases and J 13 bases; nucleotides not matched to a gene: 2. Germline V CDR1 and CDR2: MNHEY, SMNVEV (reference sequence). The CDR3 coding sequence is TGTGCCAGCAGTTTGGGACTAGCGGGAGAACAGTTCTTC. Residues: CASSLGLAGEQFF.

The V gene is TRBV28, the J gene TRBJ1-1, with TRBD1 as a possible D gene (6 bases). The CDR3 is made up of 14 amino acids. Trimming cost V 0 bases and J 10 bases, with 15 bases left between them. Germline V gives CDR1 MDHEN, CDR2 SYDVKM. CDR3 sequence (DNA): TGTGCCAGCAGTTTATGGGGAGGGGACACCAGAGCTTTCTTT. It yields the protein CASSLWGGDTRAFF.

The chain combines TRBV28 with TRBJ1-2; D is undetermined. The germline CDR1 and CDR2 sequences are MDHEN and SYDVKM. The CDR3 covers 13 residues. V dropped 5 bases and J dropped 3 bases, with 10 bases sitting between them. The CDR3 DNA follows: TGTGCCAGCAGTGCGGACTCGGACTATGGCTACACCTTC. It encodes CASSADSDYGYTF.

The CDR3 loop is CASSENRREQYF. The CDR3 coding sequence is TGTGCCAGCAGTGAAAATCGAAGGGAGCAGTACTTC. The V call is TRBV6-1, the J call TRBJ2-5, with TRBD2 as a possible D gene (5 bases). The V gene lost 2 bases and the J gene lost 11 bases, with 12 bases spanning the gap. This CDR3 has 12 amino acids. Germline values: CDR1 MNHNS, CDR2 SASEGT.

The genes are TRBV2 and TRBJ2-7; TRBD1 agrees at 7 bases. V trimming: 7 bases; J trimming: 7 bases; junction bases outside the gene matches: 13. Germline V gives CDR1 SNHLY, CDR2 FYNNEI. The CDR3 totals 14 residues. This CDR3 is CASKRAGTDPEQYF. The CDR3 nucleotides read TGTGCCAGCAAGAGGGCCGGGACAGACCCGGAGCAGTACTTC.

J is TRBJ2-5 and V is TRBV18; 11 bases agree with TRBD1. The CDR3 is 16 amino acids. The V gene end was trimmed by 3 bases and the J gene end by 5 bases; junction bases not matched to a gene: 8. Germline-derived CDR1 and CDR2 are KGHSH and LQKENI. CDR3 amino acids: CASSPRTGGSRETQYF. The CDR3 DNA reads as TGTGCCAGCTCACCTCGGACAGGGGGCTCGAGGGAGACCCAGTACTTC.

This chain joins TRBV19 and TRBJ1-6; D is undetermined. The CDR3 length is 15 residues. The germline CDR1 and CDR2 sequences are LNHDA and SQIVND (reference sequence). The germline V and J ends were trimmed by 9 bases and 4 bases, with 16 bases remaining between them. Here the CDR3 reads CASRPWILYNSPLHF. As DNA, the CDR3 is TGTGCCAGCAGGCCGTGGATTTTATATAATTCACCCCTCCACTTT.

The chain is built from TRBV7-7 and TRBJ1-1; D not resolved. Per the germline V gene, CDR1 is SSHAT and CDR2 is FNYEAQ (reference sequence). The CDR3 length is 13 residues. Trimming pared 5 bases from V and 6 bases from J, leaving 13 bases between. The CDR3 sequence: CASSPIPGAEAFF. The CDR3 DNA reads TGTGCCAGCAGCCCCATCCCCGGGGCTGAAGCTTTCTTT.

This clone was seen a few times. J is TRBJ1-1 and V is TRBV6-5, with D possibly TRBD1 on 6 matching bases. The CDR3 consists of 14 residues. Germline CDR1 reads MNHEY; CDR2 reads SVGAGI. V lost 5 bases and J lost 7, with 17 bases in between. The CDR3 region is CASSDGTFGSEAFF. CDR3 bases: TGTGCCAGCAGTGACGGGACATTTGGTAGTGAAGCTTTCTTT.

The genes are TRBV7-2 and TRBJ2-1; D possibly corresponds to TRBD2 (6 bases). V shed 5 bases and J shed 7 bases, with 21 bases lying between them. This CDR3 is 16 amino acids long. Germline CDR1 is SGHTA and CDR2 is FQGNSA. CDR3 sequence: CASSPAAGFVRNEQFF. Written as DNA, the CDR3 is TGTGCCAGCAGCCCCGCGGCGGGGTTCGTCCGGAATGAGCAGTTCTTC.

The chain employs TRBV19 and TRBJ2-4, with TRBD2 matching over 7 bases. Trimming cost V 7 bases and J 9 bases; bases outside gene matches: 9. The germline V gene encodes CDR1 LNHDA and CDR2 SQIVND (reference sequence). The CDR3 runs to 13 residues. In DNA, the CDR3 is TGTGCCAGTACTCCGGGACTACCTACCATTCAGTACTTC. Translating it yields CASTPGLPTIQYF.

The chain recombines TRBV6-5 with TRBJ2-7, with TRBD1 matching over 8 bases. The V and J ends lost 5 bases and 6 bases, in that order; junction bases with no gene match: 9. This CDR3 region has 14 residues. CDR1 is MNHEY, CDR2 SVGAGI, per germline. The CDR3 spells CASSHRTGLGEQYF. CDR3 sequence (DNA): TGTGCCAGCAGTCACCGGACAGGGTTAGGCGAGCAGTACTTC.

Concerning this clone itself: The junction shows a germline mismatch at one end, possibly a read error. The CDR3 protein is CASSRDRAVLF. The CDR3 DNA reads as TGTGCCAGCAGTAGGGACAGGGCCGTGTTGTTC. This sequence joins TRBV6-1 and TRBJ2-7, with 9 bases matching TRBD1. This CDR3 region has 11 residues. From germline, CDR1 is MNHNS and CDR2 SASEGT.

This clone appeared a few times. The V and J genes are TRBV28 and TRBJ1-2, with 11 positions matching TRBD1. The germline V gene encodes CDR1 MDHEN and CDR2 SYDVKM. Trimming removed 8 bases from V and 8 bases from J; junction bases left unmatched: 19. The CDR3 runs to 17 residues. The CDR3 bases are TGTGCCAGCCGAGGGACAGGGGGGGGGTATGGTATAGCGGGCTACACCTTC. Protein sequence: CASRGTGGGYGIAGYTF.

The chain employs TRBV6-1 and TRBJ1-1; no reliable D call. From germline, CDR1 is MNHNS and CDR2 SASEGT. CDR3 size: 14 residues. V lost 5 bases, J lost 2 bases, and 12 bases lay in between. The CDR3 sequence is CASSYTAGNTEAFF. As DNA, the CDR3 is TGTGCCAGCAGTTATACAGCGGGTAACACTGAAGCTTTCTTT.

Judged by abundance, this clone is medium-sized. The chain couples TRBV11-1 to TRBJ1-1, with D possibly TRBD1 on 6 matching bases. The CDR3 has 13 residues. V was cut by 5 bases and J by 1 base, with 8 bases left in between. CDR1 and CDR2 from the germline V gene are SGHAT and FQDESV (reference sequence). In DNA, the CDR3 is TGTGCCAGCAGCCTGGACAGGAACACTGAAGCTTTCTTT. Translating it yields CASSLDRNTEAFF.